This T cell receptor (beta chain) emerged from a study of cytomegalovirus exposure and HLA in healthy donors. PCR used 60 Vbeta primers and 13 Jbeta primers. Some clones are missing from TCRdb's copy, which holds only in-frame ones; the method was immunoSEQ multiplex PCR. The data show approximately 150,000 clones, just under 75% seen once. CDR1 and CDR2 from the germline V gene are SGHRS and YFSETQ. With 4 bases removed from V and 0 bases from J, the gap between germline ends came to 11 bases. The length of the CDR3 is 15 residues. This clone has only a few counts. What was sequenced was PBMCs. The sequence came from a woman between 18 and 29 years old in good health and CMV-seronegative. This chain connects TRBV5-1 to TRBJ1-3, with TRBD1 as a possible D gene (5 bases). The CDR3 DNA is TGCGCCAGCAGCGCCGGACAAAACTCTGGAAACACCATATATTTT. Amino acid sequence: CASSAGQNSGNTIYF.